Below, 14 T cell receptor beta chains from the same sample are listed, as sequenced in a study of regulatory T cells in long-lasting Graves disease. Stated time point: newly diagnosed GD, antithyroid drugs for less than 3 months. Making the TCR library involved RNA that had been extracted from PBMCs. TCR beta libraries were built with iRepertoire HTBI primers and Arm-PCR of CDR3 regions. One entry per CDR3 protein results from TCRdb running MiXCR on the multiplex PCR reads. Counted here are a few hundred thousand distinct CDR3 sequences, 10% to 15% occurring once; the ten biggest clones make up 18%. These data were also reused for a study on T cells in Graves' hyperthyroidism and ophthalmopathy.

This sample comprised peripheral blood mononuclear cells (PBMCs), obtained at new diagnosis, from a patient treated with antithyroid drugs. These receptors were obtained from a woman aged 18-30 years with Graves disease.

This clonotype was seen many times. This rearrangement joins TRBV12-3 or TRBV12-4 to TRBJ2-7, with D unclear. Trimming stripped 5 bases from V and 1 base from J, with 12 bases between. CDR3 length equals 14 residues. Written as DNA, the CDR3 is TGTGCCAGCAGTCCATACTACCGGTCCTACGAGCAGTACGTC. The encoded protein is CASSPYYRSYEQYV.

The V and J genes are TRBV15 and TRBJ2-1; 10 nucleotides agree with TRBD2. Per the germline V gene, CDR1 is LNHNV and CDR2 is YYDKDF (reference sequence). With 1 base clipped from V and 7 bases from J, the junction kept 10 bases outside the gene matches. This CDR3 spans 17 amino acids. The CDR3 loop is CATSRGPAGGPGNEQFF. The DNA for the CDR3 is TGTGCCACCAGCAGAGGGCCAGCGGGAGGGCCTGGGAATGAGCAGTTCTTC.

In its sample, this clonotype was seen many times. The V gene is TRBV27, the J gene TRBJ2-3; 13 bases agree with TRBD2. The V gene's germline CDR1 is MNHEY and CDR2 SMNVEV (reference sequence). This CDR3 contains 19 residues. V dropped 2 bases and J dropped 2; count of bases not matched to a gene: 10. The CDR3 DNA sequence: TGTGCCAGCAGTTTACTCGGACTAGCGGGAGCATCCTACACAGATACGCAGTATTTT. This codes for CASSLLGLAGASYTDTQYF.

This clonotype was picked up many times. This chain links TRBV7-2 with TRBJ2-5; 7 bases agree with TRBD2. The CDR3 has 16 residues. Germline assignment: CDR1 SGHTA and CDR2 FQGNSA. The V segment lost 5 bases and the J segment 1 base; nucleotides outside the gene matches: 10. The CDR3 nucleotides are TGTGCCAGCAGCCCCTGGACGCGGGGGATCCAAGAGACCCAGTACTTC. This sequence encodes CASSPWTRGIQETQYF.

This clonotype appeared many times. The gene calls are TRBV28 and TRBJ2-7, with D tentatively TRBD1 (6 bases). The germline CDR1 and CDR2 sequences are MDHEN and SYDVKM. This CDR3 is 13 amino acids long. V shed 6 bases and J shed 3 bases, with 12 bases lying between them. The CDR3 DNA reads as TGTGCCAGCAGACGGGACAAGAACTACGAGCAGTACTTC. Its translation is CASRRDKNYEQYF.

Many counts were recorded for this clonotype. This sequence joins TRBV27 and TRBJ2-1; 10 positions match TRBD2. Trimming took 5 bases from V and 1 from J; bases not matched to a gene: 8. The CDR3 consists of 17 residues. In germline, CDR1 is MNHEY, CDR2 SMNVEV (reference sequence). Here the CDR3 reads CASSTRAGGPSYNEQFF. CDR3 nucleotide sequence: TGTGCCAGCAGTACTCGAGCGGGAGGGCCTTCCTACAATGAGCAGTTCTTC.

Many counts were recorded for this clonotype. The rearrangement uses TRBV2 and TRBJ1-3; D remains unclear. The V gene lost 7 bases and the J gene lost 0 bases, with 13 bases spanning the gap. The germline V gene encodes CDR1 SNHLY and CDR2 FYNNEI. This CDR3 contains 15 residues. The CDR3 sequence: CASTRLTGSGNTIYF. In nucleotides, the CDR3 is TGTGCCAGCACAAGACTTACGGGCTCTGGAAACACCATATATTTT.

The table lists this clonotype with many counts. The chain couples TRBV3-1 to TRBJ2-3; perhaps TRBD1 as D (7 bases). The CDR3 consists of 16 residues. With 4 bases removed from V and 6 bases from J, the gap between germline ends came to 20 bases. Germline V gene lookup returns CDR1 LGHDT and CDR2 YNNKEL (reference sequence). CDR3: CASSRPSSGGRDTQYF. The CDR3 bases are TGTGCCAGCAGCCGCCCCTCTTCAGGGGGGAGGGATACGCAGTATTTT.

This clonotype has a count of ten or more. The V and J genes are TRBV11-2 and TRBJ2-7; no firm D call. From germline, CDR1 is SGHAT and CDR2 FQNNGV. The CDR3 is 12 residues long. Trimming took 0 bases from V and 5 from J, leaving 5 bases between them. The CDR3 loop reads CASSLDVNEQYF. The DNA of the CDR3 is TGTGCCAGCAGCTTAGATGTAAACGAGCAGTACTTC.

This clonotype has at least ten counts. V and J are TRBV4-1 and TRBJ1-2; TRBD1 matches 7 bases. Trimming cost V 0 bases and J 6 bases; bases outside gene matches: 10. CDR3 length equals 16 residues. Germline CDR1 and CDR2: MGHRA and YSYEKL. The CDR3 reads CASSQDGGQRTDGYTF. CDR3 coding DNA: TGCGCCAGCAGCCAAGATGGGGGACAGCGGACTGATGGCTACACCTTC.

The chain employs TRBV15 and TRBJ1-3, with D tentatively TRBD1 (5 bases). Germline V CDR1 and CDR2: LNHNV, YYDKDF (reference sequence). CDR3 length: 14 amino acids. The ends were cut back, 5 bases at V and 4 bases at J, with 12 bases in the middle. The CDR3 is CATSFEGSGNTIYF. CDR3 sequence (DNA): TGTGCCACCAGCTTCGAGGGGTCGGGAAACACCATATATTTT.

This clonotype occurred many times. The chain carries TRBV5-5 and TRBJ2-7; no firm D call. CDR1 is SGHKS, CDR2 YYEKEE, per germline (reference sequence). The V gene lost 0 bases and the J gene lost 2 bases, with 9 bases spanning the gap. This CDR3 region has 14 residues. For the CDR3, the DNA is TGTGCCAGCAGCTTGGTCGGACCGACCTACGAGCAGTACTTC. Translated, it gives CASSLVGPTYEQYF.

This clonotype was detected a few times. V gene TRBV7-3 combines with J gene TRBJ2-1, with 11 bases that match TRBD2. Germline V CDR1 and CDR2: SGHTA, FQGTGA. The V and J ends lost 5 bases and 7 bases, in that order; junction bases with no gene match: 22. The CDR3 sequence is 20 residues long. The CDR3 DNA follows: TGTGCCAGCAGCCCCCTCCCCCCATATAGCGGGAGGGCCGATCGGAATGAGCAGTTCTTC. The encoded protein is CASSPLPPYSGRADRNEQFF.

The sample holds many counts of this clonotype. The CDR3 protein is CASSPASPTYNEQFF. The CDR3 DNA is TGTGCCAGCAGTCCGGCTAGCCCAACCTACAATGAGCAGTTCTTC. The V and J genes are TRBV6-1 and TRBJ2-1; a possible D gene is TRBD2 (5 bases). This CDR3 spans 15 amino acids. Germline V lookup: CDR1 MNHNS, CDR2 SASEGT. Deletions cut 5 bases from V and 2 bases from J, with 13 bases between.